The 32 T cell receptor beta chains listed next were all sequenced from one sample in a study of cytomegalovirus exposure and HLA in healthy donors. The PCR ran on 60 Vbeta and 13 Jbeta primers. Assay: immunoSEQ multiplex PCR; the TCRdb copy retains only in-frame clones and omits some. In the table there are around 190,000 clones, 82% of which are singletons. The source material was PBMCs. All receptors derive from a woman aged 45 to 65 in good health and CMV-seronegative.

The rearrangement joins TRBV2 to TRBJ2-3, with TRBD2 matching over 8 bases. Germline V CDR1 and CDR2: SNHLY, FYNNEI. CDR3 length equals 16 residues. Trimming at V came to 1 base and at J to 6 bases, leaving 9 bases not matched to a gene. The CDR3 bases are TGTGCCAGCAGTGAAGTTGGCGGGAGGCTATCGGATACGCAGTATTTT. Translated: CASSEVGGRLSDTQYF.

The chain joins TRBV27 to TRBJ2-7, with 9 bases matching TRBD2. This CDR3 has 15 residues. With 6 bases clipped from V and 4 bases from J, the junction kept 10 bases outside the gene matches. The germline V gene encodes CDR1 MNHEY and CDR2 SMNVEV (reference sequence). The CDR3 reads CASRQTSGGVYEQYF. The DNA of the CDR3 is TGTGCCAGCAGGCAGACTAGCGGAGGGGTTTACGAGCAGTACTTC.

The rearrangement uses TRBV7-9 and TRBJ2-7; TRBD1 aligns across 9 bases. The CDR3 has 15 residues. Germline V gives CDR1 SEHNR, CDR2 FQNEAQ (reference sequence). Trimming removed 5 bases from V and 5 bases from J; junction bases left unmatched: 10. The CDR3 spells CASSIFRDRENEQYF. The CDR3 nucleotides are TGTGCCAGCAGCATATTCCGGGACAGGGAAAACGAGCAGTACTTC.

This clone was observed a few times. This chain uses TRBV2 with TRBJ1-3; 9 bases are shared with TRBD1. Trimming cost V 5 bases and J 2 bases; bases outside gene matches: 1. The CDR3 covers 14 residues. CDR1 is SNHLY and CDR2 is FYNNEI in the germline V gene. This chain's CDR3 is CASSRQGAGNTIYF. The CDR3 nucleotides read TGTGCCAGCAGTCGACAGGGGGCTGGAAACACCATATATTTT.

The chain carries TRBV19 and TRBJ2-7, with 7 bases that match TRBD2. CDR3 length equals 14 residues. Germline loops: CDR1 LNHDA, CDR2 SQIVND (reference sequence). Germline trimming cut 5 bases from V and 2 bases from J; bases unmatched to any gene: 6. The DNA of the CDR3 is TGTGCCAGTAGTCCAGGCCGGGGGGCCTACGAGCAGTACTTC. Translation: CASSPGRGAYEQYF.

The chain recombines TRBV5-4 with TRBJ1-1, with 9 bases matching TRBD1. Per the germline V gene, CDR1 is SGHNT and CDR2 is YYREEE (reference sequence). V lost 4 bases to trimming and J lost 1 base; unmatched junction nucleotides: 2. The CDR3 consists of 14 residues. The CDR3: CASSVGQGNTEAFF. CDR3 DNA: TGTGCCAGCAGCGTGGGACAGGGGAACACTGAAGCTTTCTTT.

This clone was seen a handful of times. J is TRBJ2-3 and V is TRBV7-2; 12 nucleotides line up with TRBD2. This CDR3 is built from 17 residues. From germline, CDR1 is SGHTA and CDR2 FQGNSA. V trimming: 4 bases; J trimming: 3 bases; junction bases outside the gene matches: 8. This chain's CDR3 is CASSSPSGGVRTDTQYF. The CDR3 DNA reads as TGTGCCAGCAGCTCCCCTAGCGGGGGGGTCCGAACAGATACGCAGTATTTT. The variable domain in full, with the rest retrieved from reference TRBV7-2 and TRBJ2-3, is GAGVSQSPSNKVTEKGKDVELRCDPISGHTALYWYRQSLGQGLEFLIYFQGNSAPDKSGLPSDRFSAERTGGSVSTLTIQRTQQEDSAVYLCASSSPSGGVRTDTQYFGPGTRLTVL.

The chain uses TRBV5-6 and TRBJ2-7; 10 nucleotides match TRBD2. Germline CDR1 is SGHDT and CDR2 is YYEEEE. The V segment lost 4 bases and the J segment 0 bases; nucleotides outside the gene matches: 4. CDR3 length: 15 residues. Written as DNA, the CDR3 is TGTGCCAGCAGCGCCGGGACTAGCGTCTCCTACGAGCAGTACTTC. Its protein is CASSAGTSVSYEQYF. The complete variable domain, with remaining parts taken from reference TRBV5-6 and TRBJ2-7, reads DAGVTQSPTHLIKTRGQQVTLRCSPKSGHDTVSWYQQALGQGPQFIFQYYEEEERQRGNFPDRFSGHQFPNYSSELNVNALLLGDSALYLCASSAGTSVSYEQYFGPGTRLTVT.

The rearrangement uses TRBV29-1 and TRBJ1-3, with D possibly being TRBD1 (6 bases). With 6 bases removed from V and 1 base from J, the gap between germline ends came to 10 bases. Looked up from germline, CDR1 is SQVTM and CDR2 is ANQGSEA. This CDR3 is 13 amino acids long. The CDR3 DNA reads as TGCAGCGTAGTCAGGGGATCTGGAAACACCATATATTTT. Residues: CSVVRGSGNTIYF.

This clone occurred once. V usage is TRBV30 and J usage is TRBJ2-1; 8 positions match TRBD1. The CDR3 sequence is 16 residues long. Germline values: CDR1 GTSNPN, CDR2 SVGIG (reference sequence). The junction had 9 bases not matched to a gene; V was cut back by 1 base and J by 4 bases. This CDR3 is CAWSEITGGVYNEQFF. CDR3 coding DNA: TGTGCCTGGAGTGAAATTACAGGGGGAGTTTACAATGAGCAGTTCTTC. The variable domain in full, completed from reference TRBV30 and TRBJ2-1, reads SQTIHQWPATLVQPVGSPLSLECTVEGTSNPNLYWYRQAAGRGLQLLFYSVGIGQISSEVPQNLSASRPQDRQFILSSKKLLLSDSGFYLCAWSEITGGVYNEQFFGPGTRLTVL.

The V gene is TRBV10-1, the J gene TRBJ2-1, with D perhaps matching TRBD1 (6 bases). In germline, CDR1 is WNHNN, CDR2 SYGVQD (reference sequence). The V and J ends lost 5 bases and 7 bases respectively, with 12 bases between them. This CDR3 comprises 13 residues. The CDR3 is CASSRTVGNEQFF. CDR3 DNA sequence: TGCGCCAGCAGTAGGACAGTGGGGAATGAGCAGTTCTTC.

The CDR3: CASSPVLQDYGYTF. The CDR3 DNA reads TGTGCCAGCTCACCAGTGTTACAGGACTATGGCTACACCTTC. V gene TRBV18 combines with J gene TRBJ1-2; D possibly corresponds to TRBD1 (5 bases). This CDR3 is 14 amino acids long. Germline V CDR1 and CDR2: KGHSH, LQKENI. V was shortened by 2 bases and J by 3 bases, with 10 bases between the two germline ends.

The rearrangement links TRBV30 to TRBJ2-1, with 7 bases that match TRBD1. The CDR3 loop spans 15 amino acids. Germline assignment: CDR1 GTSNPN and CDR2 SVGIG (reference sequence). J lost 0 bases, V lost 3 bases, and 5 bases had no gene match. The CDR3 coding sequence is TGTGCCTGGAGCGATAACAGGGGCTCCTACAATGAGCAGTTCTTC. Residues: CAWSDNRGSYNEQFF.

The chain couples TRBV20-1 to TRBJ2-1; a weak D match, TRBD1 (5 bases). CDR1 is DFQATT, CDR2 SNEGSKA, per germline (reference sequence). V lost 2 bases, J lost 14 bases, and 13 bases lay in between. This CDR3 spans 11 amino acids. The CDR3 loop is CSARILGVEFF. The CDR3 DNA sequence: TGCAGTGCTAGAATCCTAGGGGTAGAGTTCTTC.

The chain recombines TRBV5-1 with TRBJ2-2; 7 positions match TRBD2. The V segment lost 4 bases and the J segment 4 bases; nucleotides outside the gene matches: 10. Germline V gives CDR1 SGHRS, CDR2 YFSETQ. This CDR3 region has 16 residues. CDR3 region: CASSLSGGGGTGELFF. The CDR3 coding sequence is TGCGCCAGCAGCCTCTCCGGCGGGGGTGGCACCGGGGAGCTGTTTTTT.

The J gene is TRBJ2-1, the V gene TRBV5-1; D is possibly TRBD2 (5 bases). The ends were cut back, 4 bases at V and 12 bases at J, with 20 bases in the middle. This CDR3 is 14 amino acids long. Germline V gene lookup returns CDR1 SGHRS and CDR2 YFSETQ. CDR3 sequence reads: CASSADARAGGQFF. The CDR3 DNA is TGCGCCAGCAGCGCAGACGCCCGGGCTGGAGGGCAGTTCTTC.

This clone was counted only a few times. The gene calls are TRBV27 and TRBJ1-2; possibly TRBD1 for D (5 bases). V gave up 8 bases and J gave up 4 bases, with 14 bases separating them. Per the germline V gene, CDR1 is MNHEY and CDR2 is SMNVEV (reference sequence). CDR3 length: 13 residues. The CDR3 nucleotides are TGTGCCAGCGGTATTCGACAGAGCTATGGCTACACCTTC. Its protein product is CASGIRQSYGYTF.

This clone showed up just a few times. This chain joins TRBV19 and TRBJ2-6, with a possible D match to TRBD2 (5 bases). Trimming cost V 7 bases and J 0 bases, with 13 bases left between them. Germline V gene data show CDR1 as LNHDA and CDR2 as SQIVND (reference sequence). This CDR3 comprises 16 residues. The CDR3 here is CASTGGLASGANVLTF. The CDR3 bases are TGTGCCAGTACGGGCGGACTGGCCTCTGGGGCCAACGTCCTGACTTTC. The full variable domain, rest sourced from reference TRBV19 and TRBJ2-6, is DGGITQSPKYLFRKEGQNVTLSCEQNLNHDAMYWYRQDPGQGLRLIYYSQIVNDFQKGDIAEGYSVSREKKESFPLTVTSAQKNPTAFYLCASTGGLASGANVLTFGAGSRLTVL.

This clone was seen a single time. The chain joins TRBV10-2 to TRBJ2-5; TRBD1 matches 8 bases. The ends lost 11 bases at V and 0 bases at J; junction bases unmatched: 5. Germline CDR1 is WSHSY and CDR2 is SAAADI. The length of the CDR3 is 13 residues. The chain's CDR3 is CARSTGDQETQYF. The CDR3 DNA follows: TGCGCCCGGTCGACAGGGGACCAAGAGACCCAGTACTTC.

V gene TRBV6-4 combines with J gene TRBJ2-7, with D possibly being TRBD1 (6 bases). Germline V gene sequence: CDR1 MRHNA, CDR2 SNTAGT. The V end was cut by 7 bases, the J end by 2 bases, with 9 bases between. The CDR3 loop spans 12 amino acids. The CDR3 spells CASKNRAYEQYF. In DNA form, the CDR3 reads TGTGCCAGCAAGAACAGGGCCTACGAGCAGTACTTC.

The rearrangement links TRBV30 to TRBJ2-6; perhaps TRBD1 as D (5 bases). The CDR3 totals 12 residues. Trimming took 8 bases from V and 1 from J, leaving 6 bases between them. Per germline, CDR1 GTSNPN and CDR2 SVGIG (reference sequence). The CDR3, as DNA: TGTGCCCACAGGTCTGGGGCCAACGTCCTGACTTTC. This translates into CAHRSGANVLTF. Supplemented by reference TRBV30 and TRBJ2-6, the full variable domain reads SQTIHQWPATLVQPVGSPLSLECTVEGTSNPNLYWYRQAAGRGLQLLFYSVGIGQISSEVPQNLSASRPQDRQFILSSKKLLLSDSGFYLCAHRSGANVLTFGAGSRLTVL.

The V and J genes are TRBV4-1 and TRBJ1-3; D uncertain. The CDR3 length is 12 residues. CDR1 is MGHRA, CDR2 YSYEKL, per germline. V shed 2 bases and J shed 4 bases, with 3 bases lying between them. CDR3 amino acids: CASSQRGNTIYF. CDR3 bases: TGCGCCAGCAGCCAACGGGGAAACACCATATATTTT.

This clone has a handful of counts. The chain links TRBV6-6 to TRBJ1-1, with 8 bases fitting TRBD1. The CDR3 is 15 residues long. CDR1 and CDR2 (germline): MNHNY, SVGAGI (reference sequence). V trimming: 2 bases; J trimming: 1 base; junction bases outside the gene matches: 3. For the CDR3, the DNA is TGTGCCAGCAGTTACGAGGACAGGGAGAACACTGAAGCTTTCTTT. Translation gives CASSYEDRENTEAFF.

The gene calls are TRBV2 and TRBJ2-5; D is ambiguous. This CDR3 has 13 amino acids. Trimming pared 11 bases from V and 1 base from J, leaving 14 bases between. CDR1 SNHLY and CDR2 FYNNEI come from the germline V gene. The CDR3 sequence: CAGTTGSQETQYF. In nucleotides, the CDR3 is TGTGCCGGTACTACCGGGTCCCAAGAGACCCAGTACTTC.

CDR3 loop: CSVRRDRGGEAFF. CDR3 sequence (DNA): TGCAGCGTACGCCGGGACAGGGGGGGTGAAGCTTTCTTT. The chain couples TRBV29-1 to TRBJ1-1; 11 positions match TRBD1. Trimming removed 6 bases from V and 7 bases from J; junction bases left unmatched: 7. The CDR3 length is 13 residues. Per the germline V gene, CDR1 is SQVTM and CDR2 is ANQGSEA. Supplemented by reference TRBV29-1 and TRBJ1-1, the full variable domain reads SAVISQKPSRDICQRGTSLTIQCQVDSQVTMMFWYRQQPGQSLTLIATANQGSEATYESGFVIDKFPISRPNLTFSTLTVSNMSPEDSSIYLCSVRRDRGGEAFFGQGTRLTVV.

J is TRBJ2-7 and V is TRBV28, with 11 bases matching TRBD1. Per the germline V gene, CDR1 is MDHEN and CDR2 is SYDVKM. V gave up 6 bases and J gave up 0 bases; unmatched junction bases: 10. The CDR3 loop spans 17 amino acids. CDR3 coding DNA: TGTGCCAGCAGCTCAAACTTCGGGACAGGGGGCTCCTACGAGCAGTACTTC. This translates into CASSSNFGTGGSYEQYF.

Here the CDR3 reads CASSRGQVQETQYF. In nucleotides, the CDR3 is TGTGCCAGCAGCAGGGGACAAGTCCAAGAGACCCAGTACTTC. The V call is TRBV7-2, the J call TRBJ2-5; D possibly corresponds to TRBD1 (6 bases). The CDR3 loop spans 14 amino acids. The germline CDR1 and CDR2 sequences are SGHTA and FQGNSA. V shed 5 bases and J shed 1 base, with 11 bases lying between them.

The CDR3, as DNA: TGTGCCAGCAGTCCACGGGTCACTGCGAATGAGCAGTTCTTC. Its translation: CASSPRVTANEQFF. The V call is TRBV27, the J call TRBJ2-1; D unresolved. V dropped 5 bases and J dropped 7 bases, with 15 bases sitting between them. Germline V CDR1 and CDR2: MNHEY, SMNVEV (reference sequence). The CDR3 is 14 residues long.

The rearrangement joins TRBV11-2 to TRBJ2-7, with 11 positions matching TRBD2. Germline V gene sequence: CDR1 SGHAT, CDR2 FQNNGV. The CDR3 consists of 17 residues. The trim removed 1 base at V and 2 bases at J, leaving 7 bases unmatched. CDR3 coding DNA: TGTGCCAGCAGCTTAGGTTCGGGACTAGCGGAAACCTACGAGCAGTACTTC. It translates to CASSLGSGLAETYEQYF.

CDR3 loop: CASSWGLASYNEQFF. The CDR3 region has the DNA TGCGCCAGCAGCTGGGGACTAGCGAGTTACAATGAGCAGTTCTTC. The chain carries TRBV5-1 and TRBJ2-1; 10 bases are a match to TRBD2. The length of the CDR3 is 15 residues. CDR1 and CDR2 from the germline V gene are SGHRS and YFSETQ. V lost 3 bases to trimming and J lost 4 bases; unmatched junction nucleotides: 4.

This clone was seen just once. V is TRBV18 and J is TRBJ1-5; D may be TRBD1 (6 bases). The length of the CDR3 is 18 residues. V dropped 8 bases and J dropped 4 bases, with 27 bases sitting between them. Germline V CDR1 and CDR2: KGHSH, LQKENI. The CDR3 loop is CASTDNIGGGFGNQPQHF. The CDR3 DNA sequence: TGTGCCAGCACGGATAACATAGGGGGGGGGTTCGGGAATCAGCCCCAGCATTTT. Full variable domain (remainder filled in from reference TRBV18 and TRBJ1-5): NAGVMQNPRHLVRRRGQEARLRCSPMKGHSHVYWYRQLPEEGLKFMVYLQKENIIDESGMPKERFSAEFPKEGPSILRIQQVVRGDSAAYFCASTDNIGGGFGNQPQHFGDGTRLSIL.

In its sample, this clone was seen a few times. This rearrangement joins TRBV5-4 to TRBJ2-1; 11 positions match TRBD2. V shed 4 bases and J 7 bases; nucleotides not matched to a gene: 7. This CDR3 region has 15 residues. Looked up from germline, CDR1 is SGHNT and CDR2 is YYREEE (reference sequence). The CDR3 DNA is TGTGCCAGCAGCCCGACTAGCGGGATAGGGAATGAGCAGTTCTTC. Amino acid sequence: CASSPTSGIGNEQFF. Supplemented by reference TRBV5-4 and TRBJ2-1, the full variable domain reads ETGVTQSPTHLIKTRGQQVTLRCSSQSGHNTVSWYQQALGQGPQFIFQYYREEENGRGNFPPRFSGLQFPNYSSELNVNALELDDSALYLCASSPTSGIGNEQFFGPGTRLTVL.